The clone carrying this T cell receptor beta chain has only one observation. Germline CDR1 reads SGDLS; CDR2 reads YYNGEE. The CDR3 is 16 residues long. V shed 0 bases and J 2 bases; nucleotides not matched to a gene: 1. The source of the sample is a study of shared clonotypes between healthy human individuals. Assay used: immunoSEQ multiplex PCR; TCRdb lists only in-frame clones, some missing. The profile shows 2 million to 2.5 million clones, roughly 94% of them singletons. The naive CD8 fraction comprised CD45RO-negative cells positively selected for CCR7 and excluded terminally differentiated effector memory CD45RA+ cells.

This chain links TRBV9 with TRBJ2-1; 11 bases fit TRBD1. This receptor was taken from a man between 18 and 35 years old in good health. Sequencing was done on a sample of naive CD8+ T cells sorted from blood. This chain's CDR3 is CASSVGTGGAYNEQFF. The CDR3 coding sequence is TGTGCCAGCAGCGTAGGGACAGGGGGCGCCTACAATGAGCAGTTCTTC. The variable domain in full, completed from reference TRBV9 and TRBJ2-1, reads DSGVTQTPKHLITATGQRVTLRCSPRSGDLSVYWYQQSLDQGLQFLIQYYNGEERAKGNILERFSAQQFPDLHSELNLSSLELGDSALYFCASSVGTGGAYNEQFFGPGTRLTVL.